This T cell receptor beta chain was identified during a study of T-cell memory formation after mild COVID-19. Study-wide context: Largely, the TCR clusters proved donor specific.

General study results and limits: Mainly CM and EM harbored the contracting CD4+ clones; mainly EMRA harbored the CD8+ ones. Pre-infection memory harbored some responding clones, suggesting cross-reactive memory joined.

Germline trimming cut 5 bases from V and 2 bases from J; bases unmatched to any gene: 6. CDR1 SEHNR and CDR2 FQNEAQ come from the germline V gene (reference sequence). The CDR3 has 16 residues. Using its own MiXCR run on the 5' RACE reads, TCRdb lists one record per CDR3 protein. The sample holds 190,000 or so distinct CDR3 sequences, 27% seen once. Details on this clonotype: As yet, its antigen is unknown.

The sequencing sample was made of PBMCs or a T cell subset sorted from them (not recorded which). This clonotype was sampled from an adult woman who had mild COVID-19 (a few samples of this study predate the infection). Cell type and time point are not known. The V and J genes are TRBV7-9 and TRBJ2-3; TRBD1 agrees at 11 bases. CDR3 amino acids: CASSTGTGGLTDTQYF. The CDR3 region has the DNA TGTGCCAGCAGCACAGGGACAGGGGGACTCACAGATACGCAGTATTTT.